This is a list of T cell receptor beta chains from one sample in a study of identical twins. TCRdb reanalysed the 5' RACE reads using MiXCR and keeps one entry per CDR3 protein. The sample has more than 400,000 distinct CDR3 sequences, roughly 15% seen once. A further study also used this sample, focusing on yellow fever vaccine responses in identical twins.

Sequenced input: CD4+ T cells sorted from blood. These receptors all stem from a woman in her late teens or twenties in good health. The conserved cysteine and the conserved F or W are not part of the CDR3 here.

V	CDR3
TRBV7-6	ASSTRGGSTPYEQY
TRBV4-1	ASSWTGTQISKQY
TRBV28	ASSFRFSGYT
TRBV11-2	ASSLERGRFMNIQY
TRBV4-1	ASSPWAGARTGELF
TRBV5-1	ASSSGTSGDTQY
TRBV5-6	ASSLAGRVHEQF
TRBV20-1	SASIESSYNEQF
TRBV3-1	ASSQQSLGHNLQF
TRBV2	ASRTGTSGLTSTDTQY
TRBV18	ASSPTPIGVSSYNEQF
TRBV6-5	ASSYSRGGLNTGELF
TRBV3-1	ASSLASEKTQY
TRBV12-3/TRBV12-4	ASSLQGNSGANVLT
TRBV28	ASSLGRLNQPQH
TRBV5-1	ASRQYDSLTGELF
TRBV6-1	ASSEGSALWNSPLH
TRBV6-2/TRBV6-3	ASSYKGSGHYEQY
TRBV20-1	SARDLRTVTYNEQF
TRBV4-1	ASSRALTGGSEKLF
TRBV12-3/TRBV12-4	ASSSRTGKNTEAF
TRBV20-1	SASPQGSGGYT
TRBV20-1	SAINPSGSPDTQY
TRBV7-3	ASSLSGLNTEAF
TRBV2	ASSPGGGFTEAF
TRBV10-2	ASSSIDRGGTEAF
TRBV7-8	ASSRYDPGLATTDTQY
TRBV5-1	ASSLYPDGGTQY
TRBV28	ASSPIEGRKTQY
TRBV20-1	SASGGGDYEQY
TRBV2	ASVRTSSSYEQY
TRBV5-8	ASSPGASGSTDTQY
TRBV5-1	ASSRRQVSTDTQY
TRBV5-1	ASRRTSDTGELF
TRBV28	ASRRPRGIYEQY
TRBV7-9	ASSHRDRNTEAF
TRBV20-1	SASSVGTGEAF
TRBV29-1	SVRGTEEQF
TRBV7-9	ASSPRDRETQY
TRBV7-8	ASSSRDQNTGELF
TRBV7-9	ASSAVQGVHLGTQY
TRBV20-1	SARDVGLFPYNEQF
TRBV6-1	ASSVGITNEQF
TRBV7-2	ASSLVGMGADTQY
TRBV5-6	ASSLVGTGLADTQY
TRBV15	ATSRKDRVGEPQH
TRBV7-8	ASSSPRPDHETQY
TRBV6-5	ASSYRGKEKLF
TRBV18	ASSSGQTSNQPQH
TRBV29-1	SVEGGTSGYNEQF
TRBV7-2	ASRRGTAGGAYNEQF